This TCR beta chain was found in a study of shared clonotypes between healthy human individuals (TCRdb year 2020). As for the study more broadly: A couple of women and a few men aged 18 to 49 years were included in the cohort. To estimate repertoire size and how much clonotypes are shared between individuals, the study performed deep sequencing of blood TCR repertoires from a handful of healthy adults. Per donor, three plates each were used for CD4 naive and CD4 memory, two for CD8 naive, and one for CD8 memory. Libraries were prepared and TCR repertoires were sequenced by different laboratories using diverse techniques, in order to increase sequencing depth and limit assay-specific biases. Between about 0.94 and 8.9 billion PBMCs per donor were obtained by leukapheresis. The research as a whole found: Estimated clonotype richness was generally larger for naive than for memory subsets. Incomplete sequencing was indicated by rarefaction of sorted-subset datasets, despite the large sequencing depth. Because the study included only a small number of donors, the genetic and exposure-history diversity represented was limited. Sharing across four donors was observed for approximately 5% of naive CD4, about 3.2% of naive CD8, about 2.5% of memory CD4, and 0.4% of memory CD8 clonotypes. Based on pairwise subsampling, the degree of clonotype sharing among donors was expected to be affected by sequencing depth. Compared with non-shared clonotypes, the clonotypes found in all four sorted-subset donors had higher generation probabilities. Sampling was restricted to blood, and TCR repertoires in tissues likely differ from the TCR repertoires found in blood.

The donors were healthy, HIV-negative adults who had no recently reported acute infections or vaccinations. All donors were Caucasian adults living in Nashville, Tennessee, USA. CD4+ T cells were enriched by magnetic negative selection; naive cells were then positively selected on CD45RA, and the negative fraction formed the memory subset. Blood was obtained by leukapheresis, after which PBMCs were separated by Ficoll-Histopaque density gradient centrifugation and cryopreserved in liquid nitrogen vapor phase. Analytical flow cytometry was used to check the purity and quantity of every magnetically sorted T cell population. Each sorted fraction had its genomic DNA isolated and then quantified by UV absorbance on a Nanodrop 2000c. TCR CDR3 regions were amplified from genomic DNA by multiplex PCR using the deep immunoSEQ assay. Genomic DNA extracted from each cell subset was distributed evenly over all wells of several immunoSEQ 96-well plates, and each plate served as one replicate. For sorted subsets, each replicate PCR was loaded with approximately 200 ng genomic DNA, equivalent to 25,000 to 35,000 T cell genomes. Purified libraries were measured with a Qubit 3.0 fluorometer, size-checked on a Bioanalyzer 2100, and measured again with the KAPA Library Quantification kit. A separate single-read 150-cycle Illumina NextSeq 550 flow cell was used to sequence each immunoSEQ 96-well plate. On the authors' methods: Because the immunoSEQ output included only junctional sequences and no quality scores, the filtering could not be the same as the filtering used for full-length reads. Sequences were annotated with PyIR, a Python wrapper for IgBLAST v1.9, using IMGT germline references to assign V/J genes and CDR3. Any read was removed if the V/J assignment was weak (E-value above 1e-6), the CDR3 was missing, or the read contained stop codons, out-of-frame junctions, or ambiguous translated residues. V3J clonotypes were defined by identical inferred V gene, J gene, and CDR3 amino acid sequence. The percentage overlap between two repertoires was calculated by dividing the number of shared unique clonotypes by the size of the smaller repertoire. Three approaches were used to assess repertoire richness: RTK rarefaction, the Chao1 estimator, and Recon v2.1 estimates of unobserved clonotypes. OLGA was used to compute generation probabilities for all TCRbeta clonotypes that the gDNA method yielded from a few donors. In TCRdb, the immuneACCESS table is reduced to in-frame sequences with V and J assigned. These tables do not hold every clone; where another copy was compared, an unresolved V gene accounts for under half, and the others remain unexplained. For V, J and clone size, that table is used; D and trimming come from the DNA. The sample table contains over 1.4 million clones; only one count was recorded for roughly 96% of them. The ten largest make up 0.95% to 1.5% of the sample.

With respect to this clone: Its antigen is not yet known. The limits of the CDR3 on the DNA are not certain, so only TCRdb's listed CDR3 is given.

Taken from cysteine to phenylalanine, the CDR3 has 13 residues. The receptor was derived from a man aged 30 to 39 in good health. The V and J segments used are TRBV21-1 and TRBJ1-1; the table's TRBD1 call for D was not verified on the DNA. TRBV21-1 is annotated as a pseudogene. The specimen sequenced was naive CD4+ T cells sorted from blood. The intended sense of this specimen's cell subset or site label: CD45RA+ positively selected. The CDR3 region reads CASSKVGRGNVFF.